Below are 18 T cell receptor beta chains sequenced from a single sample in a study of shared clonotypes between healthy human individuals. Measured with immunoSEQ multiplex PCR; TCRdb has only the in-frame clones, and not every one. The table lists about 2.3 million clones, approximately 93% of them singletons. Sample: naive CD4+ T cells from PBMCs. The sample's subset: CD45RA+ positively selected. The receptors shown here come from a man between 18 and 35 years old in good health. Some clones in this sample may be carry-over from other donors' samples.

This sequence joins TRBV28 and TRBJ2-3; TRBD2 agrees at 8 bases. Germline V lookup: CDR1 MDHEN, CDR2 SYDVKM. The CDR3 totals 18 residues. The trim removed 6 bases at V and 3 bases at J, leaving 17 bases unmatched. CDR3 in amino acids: CASSPLIGRATYTDTQYF. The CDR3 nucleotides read TGTGCCAGCAGCCCTCTTATCGGGAGGGCCACTTATACAGATACGCAGTATTTT.

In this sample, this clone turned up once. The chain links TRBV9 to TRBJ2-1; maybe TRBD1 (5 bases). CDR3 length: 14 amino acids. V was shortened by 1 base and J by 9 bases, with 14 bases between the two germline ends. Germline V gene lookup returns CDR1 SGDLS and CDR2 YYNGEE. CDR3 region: CASSVQGNTGEQFF. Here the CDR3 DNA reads TGTGCCAGCAGCGTACAGGGAAATACAGGTGAGCAGTTCTTC.

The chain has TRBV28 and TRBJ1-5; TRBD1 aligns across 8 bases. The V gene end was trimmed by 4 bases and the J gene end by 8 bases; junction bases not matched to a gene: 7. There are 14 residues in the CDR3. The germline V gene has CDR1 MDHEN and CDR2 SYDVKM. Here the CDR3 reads CASSSAGGDEPQHF. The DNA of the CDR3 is TGTGCCAGCAGTTCCGCAGGGGGCGATGAGCCCCAGCATTTT.

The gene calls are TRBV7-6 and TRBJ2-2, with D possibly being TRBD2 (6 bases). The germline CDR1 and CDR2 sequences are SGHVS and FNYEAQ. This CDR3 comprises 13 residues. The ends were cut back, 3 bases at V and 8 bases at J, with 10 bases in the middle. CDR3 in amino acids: CASSLGEAGELFF. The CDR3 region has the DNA TGTGCCAGCAGCTTGGGGGAGGCTGGGGAGCTGTTTTTT.

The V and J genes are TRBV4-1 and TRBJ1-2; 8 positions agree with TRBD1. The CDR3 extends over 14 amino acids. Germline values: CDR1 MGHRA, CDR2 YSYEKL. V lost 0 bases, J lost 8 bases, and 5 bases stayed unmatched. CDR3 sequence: CASSQEDRGGGYTF. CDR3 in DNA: TGCGCCAGCAGCCAAGAAGACAGGGGAGGCGGCTACACCTTC.

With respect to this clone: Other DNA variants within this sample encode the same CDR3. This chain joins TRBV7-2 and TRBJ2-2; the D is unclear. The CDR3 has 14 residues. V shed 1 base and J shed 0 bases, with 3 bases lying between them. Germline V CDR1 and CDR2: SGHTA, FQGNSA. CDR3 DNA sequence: TGTGCCAGCAGCTTAGTGGCGAACACCGGGGAGCTGTTTTTT. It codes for CASSLVANTGELFF.

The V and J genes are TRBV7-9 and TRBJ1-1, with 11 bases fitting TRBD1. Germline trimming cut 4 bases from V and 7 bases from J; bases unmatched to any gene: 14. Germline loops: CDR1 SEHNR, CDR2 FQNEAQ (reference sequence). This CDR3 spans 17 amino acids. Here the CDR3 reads CASSSPGWDRGIIEAFF. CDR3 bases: TGTGCCAGCAGCTCGCCCGGGTGGGACAGGGGGATTATTGAAGCTTTCTTT.

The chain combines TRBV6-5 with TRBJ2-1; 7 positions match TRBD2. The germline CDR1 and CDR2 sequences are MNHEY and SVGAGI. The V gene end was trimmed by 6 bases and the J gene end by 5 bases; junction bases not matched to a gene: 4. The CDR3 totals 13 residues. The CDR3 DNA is TGTGCCAGCAGCCCCCTAGCGGACAATGAGCAGTTCTTC. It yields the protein CASSPLADNEQFF.

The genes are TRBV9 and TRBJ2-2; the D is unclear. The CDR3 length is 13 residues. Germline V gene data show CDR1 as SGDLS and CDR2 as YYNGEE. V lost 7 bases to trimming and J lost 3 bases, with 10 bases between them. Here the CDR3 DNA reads TGTGCCAGCTCTAGAGCCGACACCGGGGAGCTGTTTTTT. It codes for CASSRADTGELFF.

CDR3 region: CASSEGGGRNEQFF. The CDR3 nucleotides are TGTGCCAGCAGTGAAGGGGGAGGAAGGAATGAGCAGTTCTTC. The chain couples TRBV25-1 to TRBJ2-1; a weak D match, TRBD2 (6 bases). V lost 2 bases to trimming and J lost 7 bases, with 12 bases between them. Per the germline V gene, CDR1 is MGHDK and CDR2 is SYGVNS. The CDR3 is made up of 14 amino acids.

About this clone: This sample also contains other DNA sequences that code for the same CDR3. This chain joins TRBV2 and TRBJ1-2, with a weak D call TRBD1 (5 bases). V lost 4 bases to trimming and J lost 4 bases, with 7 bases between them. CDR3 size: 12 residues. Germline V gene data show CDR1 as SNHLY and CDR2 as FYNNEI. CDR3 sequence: CASSGQSYGYTF. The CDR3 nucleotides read TGTGCCAGCAGTGGACAGAGCTATGGCTACACCTTC.

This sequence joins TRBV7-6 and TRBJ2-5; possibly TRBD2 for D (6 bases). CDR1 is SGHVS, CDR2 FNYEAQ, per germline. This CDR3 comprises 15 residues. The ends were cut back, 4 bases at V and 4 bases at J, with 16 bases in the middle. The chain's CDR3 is CASSSRAGGVETQYF. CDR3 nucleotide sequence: TGTGCCAGCAGCTCCCGTGCCGGCGGGGTAGAGACCCAGTACTTC.

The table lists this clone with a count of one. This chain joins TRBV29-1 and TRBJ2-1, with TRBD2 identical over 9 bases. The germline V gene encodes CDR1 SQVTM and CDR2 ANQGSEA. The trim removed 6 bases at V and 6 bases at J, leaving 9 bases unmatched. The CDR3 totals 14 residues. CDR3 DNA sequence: TGCAGCGTCGAGACTAGCGGCCAGCTCAATGAGCAGTTCTTC. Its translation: CSVETSGQLNEQFF.

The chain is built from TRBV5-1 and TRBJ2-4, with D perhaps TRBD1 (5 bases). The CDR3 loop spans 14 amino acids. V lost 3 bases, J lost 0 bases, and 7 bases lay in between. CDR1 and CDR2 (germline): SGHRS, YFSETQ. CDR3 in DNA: TGCGCCAGCAGCTCTGGACAAGCCAAAAACATTCAGTACTTC. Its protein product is CASSSGQAKNIQYF.

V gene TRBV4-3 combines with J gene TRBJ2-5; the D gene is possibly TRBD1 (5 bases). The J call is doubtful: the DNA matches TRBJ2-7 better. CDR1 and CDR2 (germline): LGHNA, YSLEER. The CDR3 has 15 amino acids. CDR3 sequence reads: CASSQDGRQSYEQYF. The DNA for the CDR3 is TGCGCCAGCAGCCAAGATGGACGACAGTCCTACGAGCAGTACTTC.

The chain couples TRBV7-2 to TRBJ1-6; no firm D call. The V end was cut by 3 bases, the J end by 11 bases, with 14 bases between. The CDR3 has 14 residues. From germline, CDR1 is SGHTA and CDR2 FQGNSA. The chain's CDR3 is CASSFPRWNAPLHF. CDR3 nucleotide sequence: TGTGCCAGCAGCTTTCCGAGGTGGAATGCACCCCTCCACTTT.

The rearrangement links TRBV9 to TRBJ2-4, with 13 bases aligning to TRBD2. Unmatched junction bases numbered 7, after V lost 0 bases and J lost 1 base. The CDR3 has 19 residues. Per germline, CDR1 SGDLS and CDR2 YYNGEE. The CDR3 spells CASSVGTSGRAGAKNIQYF. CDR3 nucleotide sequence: TGTGCCAGCAGCGTAGGAACTAGCGGGAGGGCCGGGGCCAAAAACATTCAGTACTTC. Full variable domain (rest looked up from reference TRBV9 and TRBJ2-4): DSGVTQTPKHLITATGQRVTLRCSPRSGDLSVYWYQQSLDQGLQFLIQYYNGEERAKGNILERFSAQQFPDLHSELNLSSLELGDSALYFCASSVGTSGRAGAKNIQYFGAGTRLSVL.

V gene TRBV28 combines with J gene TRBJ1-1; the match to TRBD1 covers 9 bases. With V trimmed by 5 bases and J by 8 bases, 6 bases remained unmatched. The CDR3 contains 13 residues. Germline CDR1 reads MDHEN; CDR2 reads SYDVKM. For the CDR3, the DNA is TGTGCCAGCAGTCCTGGACAGGGGCTGGAAGCTTTCTTT. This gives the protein CASSPGQGLEAFF.